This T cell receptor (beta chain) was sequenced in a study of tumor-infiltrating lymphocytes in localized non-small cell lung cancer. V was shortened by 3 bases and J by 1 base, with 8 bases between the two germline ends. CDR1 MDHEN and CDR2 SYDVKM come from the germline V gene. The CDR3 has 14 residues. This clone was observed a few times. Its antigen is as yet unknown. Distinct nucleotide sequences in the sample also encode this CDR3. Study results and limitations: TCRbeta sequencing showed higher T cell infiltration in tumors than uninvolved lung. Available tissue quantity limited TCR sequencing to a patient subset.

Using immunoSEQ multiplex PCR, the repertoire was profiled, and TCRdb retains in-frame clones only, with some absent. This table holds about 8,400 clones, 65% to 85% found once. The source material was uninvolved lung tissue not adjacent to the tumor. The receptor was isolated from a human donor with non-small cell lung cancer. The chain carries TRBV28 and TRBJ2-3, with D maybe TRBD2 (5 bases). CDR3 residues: CASSFLSGTDTQYF. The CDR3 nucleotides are TGTGCCAGCAGTTTTCTTAGCGGCACAGATACGCAGTATTTT.